This T cell receptor beta chain was retrieved from a study of T cells in Graves' hyperthyroidism and ophthalmopathy. Study summary: Peripheral blood sampling occurred at initial diagnosis, before any treatment.

TCR beta CDR3 regions were amplified from RNA. The TCR CDR3 was amplified in a first-round RT-PCR using the HTBI primer set. TCRdb re-analysed the multiplex PCR reads in MiXCR, keeping a single row per CDR3 protein. This sample yields around 200,000 distinct CDR3 sequences, of which 15% to 20% are seen a single time; 44% belongs to the top ten. Germline V gene data show CDR1 as LGHDT and CDR2 as YNNKEL (reference sequence). V was trimmed by 3 bases and J by 10 bases, leaving 10 bases between them. This CDR3 contains 13 residues. A few counts support this clonotype. This chain links TRBV3-1 with TRBJ1-6; D is unclear. This receptor was taken from a man aged 40-55 years with Graves' hyperthyroidism. Sample: blood. The CDR3 sequence: CASSQVIGSPLHF. The CDR3 coding sequence is TGTGCCAGCAGCCAGGTCATTGGATCACCCCTCCACTTT.